These 30 T cell receptor beta chains originate from one sample sequenced in a study of T cell responses to AZD1222 COVID-19 vaccine. Produced via immunoSEQ multiplex PCR; TCRdb's table is partial and in-frame only. This repertoire shows 90,000 to 130,000 clones, 65% to 85% found once; its top ten account for 3.5% to 5%. Specimen: peripheral blood, collected on day 0 of AZD1222 vaccination. These receptor sequences come from an adult in good health.

For the CDR3, the DNA is TGTGCCACCAGCCGGGACAGGGACGCCGGGGAGCTGTTTTTT. It codes for CATSRDRDAGELFF. The chain employs TRBV15 and TRBJ2-2, with TRBD1 identical over 9 bases. The trim removed 5 bases at V and 6 bases at J, leaving 4 bases unmatched. Germline V gives CDR1 LNHNV, CDR2 YYDKDF (reference sequence). The CDR3 covers 14 residues.

The chain carries TRBV28 and TRBJ1-1, with D uncertain. The CDR3 extends over 12 amino acids. Deletions cut 2 bases from V and 5 bases from J, with 6 bases between. Germline lookup yields CDR1 MDHEN and CDR2 SYDVKM. CDR3 DNA: TGTGCCAGCAGTTTACCGATTACTGAAGCTTTCTTT. Encoded protein: CASSLPITEAFF.

J is TRBJ2-1 and V is TRBV27, with a possible D match to TRBD2 (6 bases). The V and J ends lost 6 bases and 3 bases respectively, with 12 bases between them. This CDR3 has 14 residues. The germline V gene encodes CDR1 MNHEY and CDR2 SMNVEV (reference sequence). CDR3 sequence (DNA): TGTGCCAGCAGGGCATCGGGGGACTACAATGAGCAGTTCTTC. Translated, it gives CASRASGDYNEQFF.

The chain carries TRBV12-3 or TRBV12-4 and TRBJ1-1; no firm D call. V was shortened by 7 bases and J by 2 bases, with 11 bases between the two germline ends. The CDR3 length is 13 residues. In DNA form, the CDR3 reads TGTGCCAGCAACCGGCAGATAAACACTGAAGCTTTCTTT. The encoded protein is CASNRQINTEAFF.

This clone was seen more than once but under ten times. The sample carries other DNA sequences with the same CDR3. V gene TRBV11-2 combines with J gene TRBJ2-7; 8 bases line up with TRBD2. Looked up from germline, CDR1 is SGHAT and CDR2 is FQNNGV. The junction had 10 bases not matched to a gene; V was cut back by 5 bases and J by 4 bases. This CDR3 has 15 residues. The CDR3: CASSHRTSGGYEQYF. As DNA, the CDR3 is TGTGCCAGCAGCCACCGCACTAGCGGAGGTTACGAGCAGTACTTC. Based on the CDR3 plus reference TRBV11-2 and TRBJ2-7, the full variable domain is EAGVAQSPRYKIIEKRQSVAFWCNPISGHATLYWYQQILGQGPKLLIQFQNNGVVDDSQLPKDRFSAERLKGVDSTLKIQPAKLEDSAVYLCASSHRTSGGYEQYFGPGTRLTVT.

This clone was counted between two and nine times. The chain employs TRBV9 and TRBJ2-5; 13 bases map to TRBD2. Germline V gene data show CDR1 as SGDLS and CDR2 as YYNGEE. The CDR3 is 15 amino acids. V was pared by 3 bases and J by 5 bases, with 4 bases of the junction left unmatched. The CDR3 spells CASSAGLAGMETQYF. In DNA, the CDR3 is TGTGCCAGCAGCGCGGGACTAGCGGGGATGGAGACCCAGTACTTC.

The rearrangement links TRBV5-5 to TRBJ2-6; TRBD2 is a possible D gene (6 bases). This CDR3 comprises 17 residues. Germline CDR1 SGHKS, CDR2 YYEKEE (reference sequence). With 4 bases removed from V and 2 bases from J, the gap between germline ends came to 16 bases. CDR3 in amino acids: CASSTGPGGTGANVLTF. Here the CDR3 DNA reads TGTGCCAGCAGCACCGGCCCTGGGGGGACTGGGGCCAACGTCCTGACTTTC. Complete variable domain (other parts from reference TRBV5-5 and TRBJ2-6): DAGVTQSPTHLIKTRGQQVTLRCSPISGHKSVSWYQQVLGQGPQFIFQYYEKEERGRGNFPDRFSARQFPNYSSELNVNALLLGDSALYLCASSTGPGGTGANVLTFGAGSRLTVL.

J is TRBJ1-1 and V is TRBV6-2 or TRBV6-3; possible D gene TRBD1, 5 bases. The CDR3 extends over 15 amino acids. CDR1 is MNHEY and CDR2 is SVGEGT in the germline V gene. V gave up 5 bases and J gave up 1 base, with 14 bases separating them. Here the CDR3 reads CASSNGGAANTEAFF. In nucleotides, the CDR3 is TGTGCCAGCAGTAACGGAGGGGCAGCGAACACTGAAGCTTTCTTT.

CDR3 bases: TGTGCCAGCAGGGCGGGACTAGCGGACTCCTACAATGAGCAGTTCTTC. Protein: CASRAGLADSYNEQFF. The chain recombines TRBV2 with TRBJ2-1, with 11 bases fitting TRBD2. CDR3 length equals 16 residues. In germline, CDR1 is SNHLY, CDR2 FYNNEI. V was pared by 6 bases and J by 0 bases, with 4 bases of the junction left unmatched.

The chain carries TRBV6-2 or TRBV6-3 and TRBJ2-4; D is unclear. The CDR3 runs 17 residues. CDR1 and CDR2 (germline): MNHEY, SVGEGT. The V and J ends lost 6 bases and 0 bases respectively, with 18 bases between them. The CDR3 coding sequence is TGTGCCAGCAGCCCCCCCATCCGAGAACTAGCCAAAAACATTCAGTACTTC. Its protein is CASSPPIRELAKNIQYF.

The chain recombines TRBV10-3 with TRBJ2-7; the match to TRBD1 covers 7 bases. Per the germline V gene, CDR1 is ENHRY and CDR2 is SYGVKD. J was trimmed by 0 bases and V by 3 bases; bases with no gene match: 8. CDR3 length: 16 residues. The CDR3 is CAISDPGQVRSYEQYF. CDR3 DNA sequence: TGTGCCATCAGTGACCCCGGACAGGTTCGCTCCTACGAGCAGTACTTC.

This sequence joins TRBV28 and TRBJ1-2; 10 nucleotides align to TRBD1. Germline values: CDR1 MDHEN, CDR2 SYDVKM. The V and J ends lost 5 bases and 8 bases, in that order; junction bases with no gene match: 8. The CDR3 contains 14 residues. CDR3 protein: CASSARGQGPGYTF. CDR3 coding DNA: TGTGCCAGCAGTGCCCGGGGACAGGGGCCGGGCTACACCTTC.

The V and J genes are TRBV9 and TRBJ2-1; 7 bases map to TRBD2. The germline V gene encodes CDR1 SGDLS and CDR2 YYNGEE. V was clipped by 5 bases and J by 4 bases; unmatched bases: 9. CDR3 size: 15 residues. CDR3 coding DNA: TGTGCCAGCAGTCGGAGCGGGGAGGGTTACAATGAGCAGTTCTTC. It translates to CASSRSGEGYNEQFF.

The V and J genes are TRBV19 and TRBJ2-2; 7 bases match TRBD1. The length of the CDR3 is 16 residues. Germline trimming cut 6 bases from V and 7 bases from J; bases unmatched to any gene: 14. CDR1 is LNHDA and CDR2 is SQIVND in the germline V gene (reference sequence). This CDR3 is CASRRERGRVVGELFF. The CDR3, as DNA: TGTGCCAGTAGACGTGAAAGGGGGCGAGTAGTCGGGGAGCTGTTTTTT. The whole variable domain, filled in from reference TRBV19 and TRBJ2-2, reads DGGITQSPKYLFRKEGQNVTLSCEQNLNHDAMYWYRQDPGQGLRLIYYSQIVNDFQKGDIAEGYSVSREKKESFPLTVTSAQKNPTAFYLCASRRERGRVVGELFFGEGSRLTVL.

In this sample, this clone turned up a few times. This chain links TRBV7-2 with TRBJ1-2, with 8 positions matching TRBD1. Germline V gene sequence: CDR1 SGHTA, CDR2 FQGNSA. J lost 8 bases, V lost 4 bases, and 9 bases had no gene match. This CDR3 contains 14 residues. CDR3 region: CASSSTDRAGGYTF. DNA of the CDR3: TGTGCCAGCAGCTCCACGGACAGGGCGGGCGGCTACACCTTC.

The chain employs TRBV5-4 and TRBJ2-1, with D hard to call. This CDR3 has 15 residues. V shed 0 bases and J shed 6 bases, with 13 bases lying between them. Looked up from germline, CDR1 is SGHNT and CDR2 is YYREEE (reference sequence). The CDR3 sequence is CASSLAGAWVNEQFF. DNA for the CDR3: TGTGCCAGCAGCTTGGCCGGAGCCTGGGTCAATGAGCAGTTCTTC.

This clone has a single count. The chain combines TRBV25-1 with TRBJ2-3, with 9 bases that match TRBD1. Germline CDR1 MGHDK, CDR2 SYGVNS. V trimming: 7 bases; J trimming: 0 bases; junction bases outside the gene matches: 5. This CDR3 comprises 15 residues. The CDR3 region is CASKGQGHSTDTQYF. The CDR3, as DNA: TGTGCCAGCAAGGGACAGGGCCATAGCACAGATACGCAGTATTTT.

The chain links TRBV20-1 to TRBJ1-2; D is undetermined. CDR3 length: 11 amino acids. CDR1 is DFQATT and CDR2 is SNEGSKA in the germline V gene (reference sequence). Trimming removed 4 bases at V and 1 base at J, with 4 bases between. DNA of the CDR3: TGCAGTGCTAAGAGTAACTATGGCTACACCTTC. Translated: CSAKSNYGYTF.

The gene calls are TRBV5-8 and TRBJ2-5; the match to TRBD2 covers 11 bases. The CDR3 consists of 16 residues. The V gene's germline CDR1 is SGHTS and CDR2 YDEGEE. The V gene end was trimmed by 5 bases and the J gene end by 5 bases; junction bases not matched to a gene: 11. The CDR3 loop is CASRAGTSGPGETQYF. CDR3 DNA sequence: TGTGCCAGCAGGGCCGGGACTAGCGGCCCCGGCGAGACCCAGTACTTC.

Worth noting for this clone: The junction departs from germline at one end; a sequencing error may be responsible. DNA for the CDR3: TGCGCCAACAGTTCCATTCATATGACAGGGGGCAACTATGGCTACACCTTC. Protein sequence: CANSSIHMTGGNYGYTF. This chain uses TRBV10-2 with TRBJ1-2, with TRBD1 matching 10 bases. Germline V lookup: CDR1 WSHSY, CDR2 SAAADI. The CDR3 has 17 amino acids.

This sequence joins TRBV7-8 and TRBJ2-7, with D possibly being TRBD1 (5 bases). The CDR3 spans 13 residues. Per germline, CDR1 SGHVS and CDR2 FQNEAQ. Trimming removed 1 base from V and 9 bases from J, with 13 bases in between. Here the CDR3 reads CASSLEGARVQYF. The DNA for the CDR3 is TGTGCCAGCAGCTTAGAGGGCGCCAGGGTGCAGTACTTC.

This chain connects TRBV5-1 to TRBJ2-3; TRBD2 aligns across 10 bases. The V gene's germline CDR1 is SGHRS and CDR2 YFSETQ. The V segment lost 2 bases and the J segment 2 bases; nucleotides outside the gene matches: 5. The CDR3 loop spans 16 amino acids. In DNA, the CDR3 is TGCGCCAGCAGCTTTTTAGCGGGAGGATCCACAGATACGCAGTATTTT. Translation: CASSFLAGGSTDTQYF.

The chain links TRBV11-3 to TRBJ1-6; 8 bases agree with TRBD1. V was clipped by 5 bases and J by 7 bases; unmatched bases: 7. In germline, CDR1 is SGHNT, CDR2 YENEEA. This CDR3 region has 15 residues. CDR3 nucleotide sequence: TGTGCCAGCAGCGCCGGACAGGGACGGAATTCACCCCTCCACTTT. This sequence encodes CASSAGQGRNSPLHF.

The chain recombines TRBV6-6 with TRBJ1-4; D is unresolved. The CDR3 runs 15 residues. Germline V CDR1 and CDR2: MNHNY, SVGAGI (reference sequence). V was cut by 2 bases and J by 0 bases, with 7 bases left in between. The CDR3 coding sequence is TGTGCCAGCAGTTACGGTGGGACAACTAATGAAAAACTGTTTTTT. Translated, it gives CASSYGGTTNEKLFF.

The gene calls are TRBV9 and TRBJ2-7; D possibly matches TRBD1 or TRBD2 (5 bases each). The V gene lost 0 bases and the J gene lost 0 bases, with 10 bases spanning the gap. CDR1 and CDR2 (germline): SGDLS, YYNGEE. The CDR3 covers 15 residues. The CDR3 sequence: CASSVGGESSYEQYF. The CDR3 DNA reads TGTGCCAGCAGCGTAGGAGGGGAGAGCTCCTACGAGCAGTACTTC.

This chain links TRBV9 with TRBJ2-5; D is perhaps TRBD2 (6 bases). The germline CDR1 and CDR2 sequences are SGDLS and YYNGEE. The ends were cut back, 2 bases at V and 9 bases at J, with 17 bases in the middle. The CDR3 has 14 amino acids. CDR3 DNA sequence: TGTGCCAGCAGCGTTGGGCGGGTCGGGGGACCCCAGTACTTC. It translates to CASSVGRVGGPQYF.

The chain employs TRBV7-2 and TRBJ1-6; TRBD1 agrees at 8 bases. Germline loops: CDR1 SGHTA, CDR2 FQGNSA. This CDR3 is 15 amino acids long. After removal of 5 bases from V and 5 bases from J, the junction contained 5 bases not matched to a gene. CDR3 in amino acids: CASSPGQGNNSPLHF. The CDR3, as DNA: TGTGCCAGCAGCCCAGGACAGGGAAATAATTCACCCCTCCACTTT.

A few counts support this clone. The rearrangement links TRBV18 to TRBJ2-1; D may be TRBD2 (5 bases). Looked up from germline, CDR1 is KGHSH and CDR2 is LQKENI. V dropped 5 bases and J dropped 0 bases, with 11 bases sitting between them. This CDR3 contains 15 residues. DNA of the CDR3: TGTGCCAGCTCATCCAACCGGGGCTCCTACAATGAGCAGTTCTTC. Translated: CASSSNRGSYNEQFF.

V and J are TRBV15 and TRBJ2-7; TRBD1 matches 9 bases. There are 15 residues in the CDR3. CDR1 LNHNV and CDR2 YYDKDF come from the germline V gene (reference sequence). J lost 3 bases, V lost 3 bases, and 6 bases had no gene match. In DNA form, the CDR3 reads TGTGCCACCAGCAGGGGAACGACAGGGGGCTACGAGCAGTACTTC. Protein: CATSRGTTGGYEQYF.

J is TRBJ1-2 and V is TRBV28; the D is unclear. The CDR3 contains 12 residues. Germline V gives CDR1 MDHEN, CDR2 SYDVKM. V was trimmed by 5 bases and J by 4 bases, leaving 8 bases between them. The CDR3 region is CASSESAYGYTF. CDR3 in DNA: TGTGCCAGCAGTGAGTCGGCCTATGGCTACACCTTC.